This is a list of T cell receptor beta chains from one sample in a study of human T cells and chemical hapten exposure. One entry per CDR3 protein, called by TCRdb with MiXCR from the RACE reads. The sample has some 77,000 distinct CDR3 sequences; 10% are singletons. This material consisted of whole blood, taken in connection with sensitization to the hapten diphenylcyclopropenone (DPC). Receptors originate from a woman aged 45-59 years with alopecia areata. Some clones in this sample may be carry-over from other donors' samples. Each CDR3 is given with its conserved first and last residue. The D gene is left open where the match is weak. Clone size appears in some rows only: once, few, many, or a class for an expanded clone.

v_gene: TRBV19; d_gene: NA; len: 14; abundance: NA; j_gene: TRBJ1-5; CDR3nt: TGTGCCAGTAGTCAAAGCAGGGGCAATCAGCCCCAGCATTTT; CDR3aa: CASSQSRGNQPQHF
v_gene: TRBV29-1; d_gene: NA; len: 14; abundance: NA; j_gene: TRBJ2-1; CDR3nt: TGCAGCGGATTAGAGAGGTACCCTTACAATGAGCAGTTCTTC; CDR3aa: CSGLERYPYNEQFF
v_gene: TRBV5-6; d_gene: TRBD2; len: 15; abundance: NA; j_gene: TRBJ2-7; CDR3nt: TGTGCCAGCAGCCTCGGACTAGCCTCCTCCTACGAGCAGTACTTC; CDR3aa: CASSLGLASSYEQYF
v_gene: TRBV10-2; d_gene: TRBD2; len: 15; abundance: few; j_gene: TRBJ2-5; CDR3nt: TGCGCCAGCAGTGAGATCGCGGGAGCGCAAGAGACCCAGTACTTC; CDR3aa: CASSEIAGAQETQYF
v_gene: TRBV10-3; d_gene: NA; len: 13; abundance: few; j_gene: TRBJ1-5; CDR3nt: TGTGCCATCACGGGCCAGCGCAATCAGCCCCAGCATTTT; CDR3aa: CAITGQRNQPQHF
v_gene: TRBV30; d_gene: NA; len: 12; abundance: NA; j_gene: TRBJ2-3; CDR3nt: TGTGCCTGGCTAGTTCATTCTGATACGCAGTATTTT; CDR3aa: CAWLVHSDTQYF
v_gene: TRBV12-3/TRBV12-4; d_gene: TRBD1; len: 14; abundance: many; j_gene: TRBJ1-1; CDR3nt: TGTGCCAGCAATACGGGACAGGGGAAGGTTGAAGCTTTCTTT; CDR3aa: CASNTGQGKVEAFF
v_gene: TRBV12-5; d_gene: NA; len: 13; abundance: NA; j_gene: TRBJ2-1; CDR3nt: TGTGCTAGTGCCTTGGGCGCGAACAATGAGCAGTTCTTC; CDR3aa: CASALGANNEQFF
v_gene: TRBV28; d_gene: NA; len: 13; abundance: many; j_gene: TRBJ2-3; CDR3nt: TGTGCCACCGAGGAGGGCAACACAGATACGCAGTATTTT; CDR3aa: CATEEGNTDTQYF
v_gene: TRBV5-4; d_gene: TRBD2; len: 15; abundance: few; j_gene: TRBJ2-5; CDR3nt: TGTGCCAGCAGCTTGGCCGGACTGGGAGGGGAGACCCAGTACTTC; CDR3aa: CASSLAGLGGETQYF
v_gene: TRBV10-3; d_gene: NA; len: 11; abundance: few; j_gene: TRBJ2-5; CDR3nt: TGTGCCATCTCGCGGGGAGAGACCCAGTACTTC; CDR3aa: CAISRGETQYF
v_gene: TRBV30; d_gene: NA; len: 11; abundance: many; j_gene: TRBJ2-1; CDR3nt: TGTGCCTGGATGAAGGGGCATGAGCAGTTCTTC; CDR3aa: CAWMKGHEQFF
v_gene: TRBV30; d_gene: NA; len: 11; abundance: NA; j_gene: TRBJ2-2; CDR3nt: TGTGCCTGGAGTGTAGGCGGGGAGCTGTTTTTT; CDR3aa: CAWSVGGELFF
v_gene: TRBV18; d_gene: TRBD2; len: 16; abundance: NA; j_gene: TRBJ2-5; CDR3nt: TGTGCCAGCTCACCTAGTAGACTAGCGGGAAAAGAGACCCAGTACTTC; CDR3aa: CASSPSRLAGKETQYF
v_gene: TRBV30; d_gene: NA; len: 12; abundance: NA; j_gene: TRBJ2-3; CDR3nt: TGTGCCTGGAGCGCGGGCACAGATACGCAGTATTTT; CDR3aa: CAWSAGTDTQYF
v_gene: TRBV11-2; d_gene: NA; len: 17; abundance: NA; j_gene: TRBJ2-3; CDR3nt: TGTGCCAGCAGCTCCCAGCCAAGGGGGTCACACACAGATACGCAGTATTTT; CDR3aa: CASSSQPRGSHTDTQYF
v_gene: TRBV29-1; d_gene: TRBD2; len: 16; abundance: few; j_gene: TRBJ2-5; CDR3nt: TGCAGCGTAATTAGCGGGAGGGGGGGCTACCAAGAGACCCAGTACTTC; CDR3aa: CSVISGRGGYQETQYF
v_gene: TRBV21-1; d_gene: NA; len: 16; abundance: many; j_gene: TRBJ2-1; CDR3nt: TGTGCCAGCAGCAAAGCGGGTAGCGGGTCCTACAATGAGCAGTTCTTC; CDR3aa: CASSKAGSGSYNEQFF
v_gene: TRBV11-2; d_gene: TRBD1; len: 15; abundance: many; j_gene: TRBJ1-6; CDR3nt: TGTGCCAGCAGCTCACCCGGGACAGGGAGTTCACCCCTCCACTTT; CDR3aa: CASSSPGTGSSPLHF
v_gene: TRBV7-6; d_gene: TRBD2; len: 14; abundance: few; j_gene: TRBJ2-3; CDR3nt: TGTGCCAGCAGCTTAGGTAGCGGGACAGATACGCAGTATTTT; CDR3aa: CASSLGSGTDTQYF
v_gene: TRBV7-9; d_gene: NA; len: 14; abundance: NA; j_gene: TRBJ2-3; CDR3nt: TGTGCCAGCAGCTTACCTAGCGGCACAGATACGCAGTATTTT; CDR3aa: CASSLPSGTDTQYF
v_gene: TRBV29-1; d_gene: NA; len: 11; abundance: NA; j_gene: TRBJ1-4; CDR3nt: TGCAGCGTTGATGCCGGCGGGAAACTGTTTTTT; CDR3aa: CSVDAGGKLFF
v_gene: TRBV20-1; d_gene: NA; len: 13; abundance: few; j_gene: TRBJ1-5; CDR3nt: TGCAGTGCTCGCCGGGACAACGATCAGCCCCAGCATTTT; CDR3aa: CSARRDNDQPQHF
v_gene: TRBV7-2; d_gene: NA; len: 14; abundance: few; j_gene: TRBJ2-3; CDR3nt: TGTGCCAGCAGCCTTCGACAGAGCACAGATACGCAGTATTTT; CDR3aa: CASSLRQSTDTQYF
v_gene: TRBV29-1; d_gene: TRBD2; len: 15; abundance: few; j_gene: TRBJ2-1; CDR3nt: TGCAGCGTTTCCTCGGACTTTGCGGGAGCCAATGAGCAGTTCTTC; CDR3aa: CSVSSDFAGANEQFF
v_gene: TRBV12-3/TRBV12-4; d_gene: NA; len: 16; abundance: few; j_gene: TRBJ1-3; CDR3nt: TGTGCCAGCAGTTTTGCCGTCGGGAGCTCTGGAAACACCATATATTTT; CDR3aa: CASSFAVGSSGNTIYF
v_gene: TRBV28; d_gene: TRBD1; len: 16; abundance: few; j_gene: TRBJ2-7; CDR3nt: TGTGCCAGCAGTTCCCAGGGGGTGTTCATGAACTACGAGCAGTACTTC; CDR3aa: CASSSQGVFMNYEQYF
v_gene: TRBV7-9; d_gene: TRBD2; len: 15; abundance: few; j_gene: TRBJ2-1; CDR3nt: TGTGCCAGCAGCCAGCGCGAGACTAGCGGCAATGAGCAGTTCTTC; CDR3aa: CASSQRETSGNEQFF
v_gene: TRBV7-3; d_gene: TRBD2; len: 16; abundance: NA; j_gene: TRBJ2-1; CDR3nt: TGTGCCAGCAGCTTCACCGGGACTAGCATCGTCAATGAGCAGTTCTTC; CDR3aa: CASSFTGTSIVNEQFF
v_gene: TRBV7-3; d_gene: TRBD1; len: 15; abundance: few; j_gene: TRBJ2-4; CDR3nt: TGTGCCAGCAGCTCCCCGGACAGGGGGCAAAACATTCAGTACTTC; CDR3aa: CASSSPDRGQNIQYF
v_gene: TRBV25-1; d_gene: TRBD2; len: 15; abundance: few; j_gene: TRBJ2-7; CDR3nt: TGTGCCAGCAGTGGAGAGACTAGCGGGAGCTACGAGCAGTACTTC; CDR3aa: CASSGETSGSYEQYF
v_gene: TRBV11-2; d_gene: NA; len: 13; abundance: NA; j_gene: TRBJ2-5; CDR3nt: TGTGCCAGCAGCATATACCTACAAGAGAGCCAGTACTTC; CDR3aa: CASSIYLQESQYF
v_gene: TRBV9; d_gene: NA; len: 14; abundance: NA; j_gene: TRBJ2-5; CDR3nt: TGTGCCAGCAGCGTAGGGACAGCGGGAGAGACCCAGTACTTC; CDR3aa: CASSVGTAGETQYF